The sequence of this T cell receptor (beta chain) was determined in a study of cytomegalovirus exposure and HLA in healthy donors. The overall study: The roughly 700 first-cohort repertoires and the approximately 110 validation repertoires shared the same platform, a later analysis reported. General study results and limits: It was reportedly the case that the classifier diagnosed cytomegalovirus status with high specificity and sensitivity. Under in vitro conditions, a few CMV-associated chains were confirmed as specific for CMV antigens. Some TCR beta chains (roughly 150 of them) were listed as cytomegalovirus-associated.

The germline CDR1 and CDR2 sequences are GTSNPN and SVGIG (reference sequence). The CDR3 sequence is 14 residues long. Trimming removed 0 bases at V and 6 bases at J, with 12 bases between. Sequenced by immunoSEQ multiplex PCR; TCRdb stores in-frame clones only, minus some. The sample lists 65,000 to 80,000 clones; 94% were seen once. About this clone: The antigen is undetermined.

The sequencing sample was made of PBMCs. The origin of this receptor is a woman aged 18-29 years in good health and CMV-seronegative. This chain uses TRBV30 with TRBJ1-5, with D unresolved. The CDR3 DNA sequence: TGTGCCTGGAGTGTACCATGGGGAGTTCAGCCCCAGCATTTT. Amino acid sequence: CAWSVPWGVQPQHF.